This entry describes one T cell receptor (beta chain). Per the authors' pipeline: Amplification of reference gene primers was used by the study to estimate nucleated cell counts. TCRdb's table, derived via immunoSEQ multiplex PCR, lists solely in-frame clones and lacks some. V and J calls and clone size are as listed in that table; D and trimming were resolved from the DNA. The data contain more than 200,000 clones, around 89% of them singletons. The length of the CDR3 is 14 residues. Unmatched junction bases numbered 2, after V lost 2 bases and J lost 2 bases. Germline V gene data show CDR1 as SGHVS and CDR2 as FNYEAQ. This sample stems from a study of blood T cell repertoires in COVID-19. Everyone who took part was 18 to 89 years old, and they came from about 25 US areas. Which cohort a participant joined came from the clinical history participants gave. For recovered donors of Cohort 3, there were two negative PCRs, clearance, or symptom resolution.

Sequencing was carried out using PBMCs or T cells enriched from blood (not recorded which). The TCR sequence derives from a woman under 40 who had recovered from COVID-19. The chain couples TRBV7-6 to TRBJ2-7, with TRBD2 matching 8 bases. The CDR3: CASSLSGGAYEQYF. CDR3 in DNA: TGTGCCAGCAGCTTAAGCGGGGGTGCCTACGAGCAGTACTTC.